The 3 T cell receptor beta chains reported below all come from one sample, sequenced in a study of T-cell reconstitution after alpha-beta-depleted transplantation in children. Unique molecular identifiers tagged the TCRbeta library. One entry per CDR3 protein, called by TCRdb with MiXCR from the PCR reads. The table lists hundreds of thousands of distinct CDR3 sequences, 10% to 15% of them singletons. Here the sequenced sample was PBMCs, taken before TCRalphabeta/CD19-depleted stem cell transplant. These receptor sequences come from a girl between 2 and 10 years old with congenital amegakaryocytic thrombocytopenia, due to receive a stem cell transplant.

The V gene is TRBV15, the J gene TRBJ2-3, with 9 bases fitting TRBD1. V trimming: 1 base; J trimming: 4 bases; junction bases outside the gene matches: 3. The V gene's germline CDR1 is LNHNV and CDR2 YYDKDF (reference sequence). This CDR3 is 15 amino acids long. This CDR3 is CATSRGQGVPDTQYF. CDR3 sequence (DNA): TGTGCCACCAGCAGAGGACAGGGGGTCCCAGATACGCAGTATTTT.

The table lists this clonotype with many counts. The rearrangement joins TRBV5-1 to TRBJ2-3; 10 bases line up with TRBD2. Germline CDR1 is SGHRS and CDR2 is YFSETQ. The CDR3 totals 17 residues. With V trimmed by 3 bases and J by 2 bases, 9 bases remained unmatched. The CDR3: CASSSRRLAGFTDTQYF. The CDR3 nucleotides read TGCGCCAGCAGCTCACGACGACTAGCGGGTTTCACAGATACGCAGTATTTT.

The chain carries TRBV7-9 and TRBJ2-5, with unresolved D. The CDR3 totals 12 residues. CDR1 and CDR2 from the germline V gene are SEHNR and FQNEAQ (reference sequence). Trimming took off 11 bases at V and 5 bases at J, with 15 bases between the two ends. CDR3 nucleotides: TGTGCCTCCGACACGCAAGGGGAGACCCAGTACTTC. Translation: CASDTQGETQYF. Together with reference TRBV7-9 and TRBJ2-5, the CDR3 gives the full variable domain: DTGVSQNPRHKITKRGQNVTFRCDPISEHNRLYWYRQTLGQGPEFLTYFQNEAQLEKSRLLSDRFSAERPKGSFSTLEIQRTEQGDSAMYLCASDTQGETQYFGPGTRLLVL.